Listed here is a single TCR beta chain. Its antigen is unknown. PCR employed 60 Vbeta and 13 Jbeta primers. TCRdb's copy holds only in-frame clones and misses some; the assay was immunoSEQ multiplex PCR. This sample carries roughly 110,000 clones, roughly 77% of them seen once, and the ten largest clones take 2.5%. This entry belongs to a study of cytomegalovirus exposure and HLA in healthy donors. Whole-study context: Earlier results showed roughly 120 million unique TCR beta sequences derived from about 179 million T cells.

V trimming: 3 bases; J trimming: 3 bases; junction bases outside the gene matches: 7. The V gene's germline CDR1 is SGHRS and CDR2 YFSETQ. The CDR3 length is 16 residues. Study-level points and caveats: TCR beta sequences reportedly predicted most subjects' HLA-A and HLA-B alleles accurately. TCR sequences were mostly rare, though some public TCRs occurred in many donors.

Material: PBMCs. The receptor was isolated from a man aged 40-50 years in good health and CMV-seronegative. The chain carries TRBV5-1 and TRBJ1-2; 11 bases are a match to TRBD1. The CDR3 nucleotides are TGCGCCAGCAGCTCTGGACCGGGACAGGGGGACTATGGCTACACCTTC. Translated: CASSSGPGQGDYGYTF.